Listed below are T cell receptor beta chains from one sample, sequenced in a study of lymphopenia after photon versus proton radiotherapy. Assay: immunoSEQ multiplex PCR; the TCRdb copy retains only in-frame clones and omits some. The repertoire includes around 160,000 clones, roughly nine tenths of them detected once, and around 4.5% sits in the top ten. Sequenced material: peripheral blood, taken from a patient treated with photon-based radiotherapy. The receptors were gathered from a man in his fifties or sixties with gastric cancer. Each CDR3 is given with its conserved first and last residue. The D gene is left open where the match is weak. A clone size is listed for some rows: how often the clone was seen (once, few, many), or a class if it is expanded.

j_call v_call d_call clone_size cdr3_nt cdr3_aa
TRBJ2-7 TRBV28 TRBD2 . TGTGCCAGCAGTCCGAACTTGGGACTAGCGGGAGGGTCCAACCTAGAGCAGTACTTC CASSPNLGLAGGSNLEQYF
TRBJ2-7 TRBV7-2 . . TGTGCCAGCAGCTTGGGGGGGCGTATGGTGTACGAGCAGTACTTC CASSLGGRMVYEQYF
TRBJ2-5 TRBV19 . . TGTGCCAGTAGTACCTATACACGGACTCTCCAAGAGACCCAGTACTTC CASSTYTRTLQETQYF
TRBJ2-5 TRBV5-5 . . TGTGCCAGCAGCTTGTCGGGGTGGGAGACCCAGTACTTC CASSLSGWETQYF
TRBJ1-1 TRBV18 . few TGTGCCAGCTCACGACAGTCTATGAACACTGAAGCTTTCTTT CASSRQSMNTEAFF
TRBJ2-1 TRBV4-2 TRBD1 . TGTGCCAGCAGCCCGGCGACAGGGGGGAATGAGCAGTTCTTC CASSPATGGNEQFF
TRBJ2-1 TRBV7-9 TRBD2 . TGTGCCAGCAGCCCCCTAGCGGGAGGATCCTACAATGAGCAGTTCTTC CASSPLAGGSYNEQFF
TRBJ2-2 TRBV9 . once TGTGCCAGCAGCGTATCGGGGGCCCACACCGGGGAGCTGTTTTTT CASSVSGAHTGELFF
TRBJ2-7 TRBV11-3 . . TGTGCCAGCAGCTTAACCGACGACTCCTACGAGCAGTACTTC CASSLTDDSYEQYF
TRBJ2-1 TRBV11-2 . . TGTGCCAGCAGCTTAGCCGGCGGGAAGGTCTTGGAGCAGTTCTTC CASSLAGGKVLEQFF
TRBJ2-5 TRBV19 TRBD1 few TGTGCCAGTAGTATATCGGGACAGGGGGCCCATGAGACCCAGTACTTC CASSISGQGAHETQYF
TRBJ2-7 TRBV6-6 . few TGTGCCAGCACCCGACAGACATTCTACGAGCAGTACTTC CASTRQTFYEQYF
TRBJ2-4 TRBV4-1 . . TGCGCCAGCAGCCAAGTGTTCTATGGGGGAGCGAAGGACATTCAGTACTTC CASSQVFYGGAKDIQYF
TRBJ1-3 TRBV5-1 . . TGCGCCAGCAGCTTAGACGGAGGCTCTGGAAACACCATATATTTT CASSLDGGSGNTIYF
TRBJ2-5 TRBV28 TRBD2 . TGTGCCAGCAGTACACTGGGACTAGCGGGAGCAGAGACCCAGTACTTC CASSTLGLAGAETQYF
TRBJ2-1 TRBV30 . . TGTGCCTGGAGTGTACTAGGGGGATACAATGAGCAGTTCTTC CAWSVLGGYNEQFF
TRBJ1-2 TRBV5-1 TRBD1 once TGCGCCAGCAGCCCGGGACAGGGTAACTATGGCTACACCTTC CASSPGQGNYGYTF
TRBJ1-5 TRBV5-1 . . TGCGCCAGCAGCTTGGGAGGGCCCGATCAGCCCCAGCATTTT CASSLGGPDQPQHF
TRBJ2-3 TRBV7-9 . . TGTGCCAGCAGCTTACTGGGCGGAGGCACAGATACGCAGTATTTT CASSLLGGGTDTQYF
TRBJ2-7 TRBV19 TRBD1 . TGTGCCAGTAGTCTGGGACAGGACTACGAGCAGTACTTC CASSLGQDYEQYF
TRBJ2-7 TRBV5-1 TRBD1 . TGCGCCAGCAGGAATTCTGGACAGGGGCCATTCGCCGAGCAGTACTTC CASRNSGQGPFAEQYF
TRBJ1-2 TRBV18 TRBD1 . TGTGCCAGCTCACTGTCAGGGACAGCCGGGGATGGCTACACCTTC CASSLSGTAGDGYTF
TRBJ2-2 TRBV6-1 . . TGTGCCGCGCAACTACAGGGAGTGAACACCGGGGAGCTGTTTTTT CAAQLQGVNTGELFF
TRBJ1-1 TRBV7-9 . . TGTGCCAGCAGCCTAGGGACTGAAGCTTTCTTT CASSLGTEAFF
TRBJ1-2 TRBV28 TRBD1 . TGTGCCAGCAGTTTAGGAGGGGACAGGCTTGGCGGCTACACCTTC CASSLGGDRLGGYTF
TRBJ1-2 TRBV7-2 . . TGTGCCAGCAGCCGGCTATCTACTAACTATGGCTACACCTTC CASSRLSTNYGYTF
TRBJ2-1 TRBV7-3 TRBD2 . TGTGCCAGCAGCTTATTAACTAGCGCTAACAATGAGCAGTTCTTC CASSLLTSANNEQFF
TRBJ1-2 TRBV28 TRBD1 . TGTGCCAGCACAATCGGAGGGGGCACTAACTATGGCTACACCTTC CASTIGGGTNYGYTF
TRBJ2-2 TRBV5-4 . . TGTGCCAGCAGCTTGAGGCAAAAAGACACCGGGGAGCTGTTTTTT CASSLRQKDTGELFF
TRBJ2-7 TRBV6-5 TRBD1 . TGTGCCAGCAGTTACGCAGGGGGTATGGCCTACGAGCAGTACTTC CASSYAGGMAYEQYF
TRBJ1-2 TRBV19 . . TGTGCCACTAGGGATCAGGGGCTCTATGGCTACACCTTC CATRDQGLYGYTF
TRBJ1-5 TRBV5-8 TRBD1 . TGTGCCAGCAGCTTGTATCTTCGACAGGGGAATCAGCCCCAGCATTTT CASSLYLRQGNQPQHF
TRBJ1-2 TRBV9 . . TGTGCCAGCAGCGTAGAGGGGAGCCATGGCTACACCTTC CASSVEGSHGYTF
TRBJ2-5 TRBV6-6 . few TGTGCCAGCAGCCGGGAGACCCAGTACTTC CASSRETQYF
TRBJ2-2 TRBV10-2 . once TGCGCCAGCAGTGACCCCCTGGCAGGGGCGAACACCGGGGAGCTGTTTTTT CASSDPLAGANTGELFF